The entry below gives a single T cell receptor beta chain sequence along with its context. Antigen unknown. Assay used: immunoSEQ multiplex PCR; TCRdb lists only in-frame clones, some missing. The sample contains 3,000 or so clones, 70% to 80% of which appear only once. The sample belongs to a study of coeliac disease. Study in general: Coeliac patients had newly diagnosed active disease, refractory type I disease, or gluten-free diet control. Without high-resolution HLA typing, biased TRBV7-2 usage was queried.

Per the germline V gene, CDR1 is SGHTA and CDR2 is FQGNSA. CDR3 size: 15 residues. V was shortened by 3 bases and J by 5 bases, with 17 bases between the two germline ends. The study's findings and limits: According to the authors, this method cannot detect gliadin-specific T cells in an unbiased way.

Each fraction contributed one 500,000-cell aliquot for sequencing. J is TRBJ2-7 and V is TRBV7-2; D might be TRBD2 (6 bases). The sample consisted of intraepithelial lymphocytes from the gut. This sequence was found in a man aged 18-30 years with celiac disease on a gluten-free diet. CDR3 in amino acids: CASSLRAKGGHEQYF. Here the CDR3 DNA reads TGTGCCAGCAGCTTGCGGGCCAAGGGAGGCCACGAGCAGTACTTC. Full variable domain (missing parts from reference TRBV7-2 and TRBJ2-7): GAGVSQSPSNKVTEKGKDVELRCDPISGHTALYWYRQSLGQGLEFLIYFQGNSAPDKSGLPSDRFSAERTGGSVSTLTIQRTQQEDSAVYLCASSLRAKGGHEQYFGPGTRLTVT.